One sample yielded the 18 T cell receptor beta chains listed below, sequenced in a study of PD-L1 blockade in urothelial cancer. Time point reported: pretreatment peripheral blood. Repertoires were generated with immunoSEQ multiplex PCR, while TCRdb's copy carries only in-frame clones and drops some. The sample yields some 66,000 clones, approximately 84% seen once. Sequenced here: PBMCs, sampled around atezolizumab (anti-PD-L1) treatment. The source is a man in his 60s with urothelial cancer.

J is TRBJ1-4 and V is TRBV6-6, with TRBD1 matching over 7 bases. Losses at the gene ends were 7 bases for V and 3 bases for J; bases not matched to a gene: 8. The CDR3 totals 15 residues. Per the germline V gene, CDR1 is MNHNY and CDR2 is SVGAGI (reference sequence). The CDR3 nucleotides read TGTGCCAGCATACCGGGACAGAATCCTAATGAAAAACTGTTTTTT. This codes for CASIPGQNPNEKLFF.

This chain links TRBV4-3 with TRBJ1-1; D unclear. The CDR3 loop spans 15 amino acids. Trimming removed 0 bases at V and 3 bases at J, with 11 bases between. Germline-derived CDR1 and CDR2 are LGHNA and YSLEER. CDR3 protein: CASSQESGSYTEAFF. The DNA of the CDR3 is TGCGCCAGCAGCCAAGAGTCGGGGTCATACACTGAAGCTTTCTTT.

This sequence joins TRBV5-1 and TRBJ2-2; TRBD2 aligns across 11 bases. J gave up 2 bases and V 0 bases, and 6 bases lay outside the gene matches. Germline V CDR1 and CDR2: SGHRS, YFSETQ. The CDR3 is made up of 18 amino acids. CDR3: CASSLDSGGASNTGELFF. Here the CDR3 DNA reads TGCGCCAGCAGCTTGGATAGCGGGGGGGCCTCTAACACCGGGGAGCTGTTTTTT.

This chain links TRBV30 with TRBJ1-5, with D hard to call. The V end lost 5 bases, the J end lost 6 bases, and 14 bases lay between the germline ends. The germline V gene encodes CDR1 GTSNPN and CDR2 SVGIG (reference sequence). This CDR3 has 13 residues. The CDR3 here is CAWGPGSGQPQHF. CDR3 DNA sequence: TGTGCCTGGGGTCCGGGGTCGGGTCAGCCCCAGCATTTT.

The chain has TRBV5-1 and TRBJ2-3, with D possibly TRBD2 on 5 matching bases. The germline V gene has CDR1 SGHRS and CDR2 YFSETQ. Between the trimmed V and J ends, which lost 1 base and 3 bases, there was a span of 15 bases. This CDR3 spans 16 amino acids. The CDR3 nucleotides read TGCGCCAGCAGCTTGCACCCCGAGCGGTCAACAGATACGCAGTATTTT. This codes for CASSLHPERSTDTQYF. The full variable domain, completed using reference TRBV5-1 and TRBJ2-3, is KAGVTQTPRYLIKTRGQQVTLSCSPISGHRSVSWYQQTPGQGLQFLFEYFSETQRNKGNFPGRFSGRQFSNSRSEMNVSTLELGDSALYLCASSLHPERSTDTQYFGPGTRLTVL.

The rearrangement uses TRBV18 and TRBJ1-2; 8 bases are shared with TRBD1. In germline, CDR1 is KGHSH, CDR2 LQKENI. The CDR3 has 13 amino acids. The junction had 1 base not matched to a gene; V was cut back by 4 bases and J by 3 bases. CDR3 residues: CASSQDRDYGYTF. DNA of the CDR3: TGTGCCAGCTCACAGGACAGGGACTATGGCTACACCTTC.

J is TRBJ2-2 and V is TRBV25-1; D is possibly TRBD2 (6 bases). CDR3 size: 16 residues. V was clipped by 2 bases and J by 0 bases, with 10 bases between them. CDR1 MGHDK and CDR2 SYGVNS come from the germline V gene. The CDR3 region is CASSETRGSNTGELFF. CDR3 DNA: TGTGCCAGCAGTGAAACACGGGGGTCGAACACCGGGGAGCTGTTTTTT.

A single count supports this clone. The V gene is TRBV6-6, the J gene TRBJ2-1; D may be TRBD2 (6 bases). The V and J ends lost 5 bases and 7 bases respectively, with 12 bases between them. This CDR3 comprises 13 residues. Germline CDR1 is MNHNY and CDR2 is SVGAGI (reference sequence). The chain's CDR3 is CASSRDLINEQFF. The CDR3 DNA follows: TGTGCCAGCAGTCGGGACTTAATAAATGAGCAGTTCTTC.

The CDR3 spells CASSIGSQETQYF. In nucleotides, the CDR3 is TGTGCCAGTAGTATCGGTAGTCAAGAGACCCAGTACTTC. V usage is TRBV19 and J usage is TRBJ2-5; the D is unclear. Germline V gene data show CDR1 as LNHDA and CDR2 as SQIVND (reference sequence). The CDR3 covers 13 residues. Trimming cost V 3 bases and J 2 bases, with 7 bases left between them. The entire variable domain, with the rest obtained from reference TRBV19 and TRBJ2-5, is as follows: DGGITQSPKYLFRKEGQNVTLSCEQNLNHDAMYWYRQDPGQGLRLIYYSQIVNDFQKGDIAEGYSVSREKKESFPLTVTSAQKNPTAFYLCASSIGSQETQYFGPGTRLLVL.

The chain joins TRBV4-1 to TRBJ2-7; 12 bases are shared with TRBD2. This CDR3 contains 15 residues. V was clipped by 6 bases and J by 5 bases; unmatched bases: 8. Germline assignment: CDR1 MGHRA and CDR2 YSYEKL. This chain's CDR3 is CASRPTSGGRDEQYF. DNA of the CDR3: TGCGCCAGCAGACCGACTAGCGGGGGTCGGGACGAGCAGTACTTC.

The rearrangement joins TRBV5-1 to TRBJ2-7, with TRBD2 matching 8 bases. Germline assignment: CDR1 SGHRS and CDR2 YFSETQ. The junction had 4 bases not matched to a gene; V was cut back by 5 bases and J by 0 bases. The CDR3 runs to 14 residues. The CDR3 sequence: CASRQTSGSYEQYF. Written as DNA, the CDR3 is TGCGCCAGCAGACAAACTAGCGGCTCCTACGAGCAGTACTTC. Filled out from reference TRBV5-1 and TRBJ2-7, the complete variable domain reads KAGVTQTPRYLIKTRGQQVTLSCSPISGHRSVSWYQQTPGQGLQFLFEYFSETQRNKGNFPGRFSGRQFSNSRSEMNVSTLELGDSALYLCASRQTSGSYEQYFGPGTRLTVT.

This chain uses TRBV7-9 with TRBJ1-1, with D possibly being TRBD1 (6 bases). From germline, CDR1 is SEHNR and CDR2 FQNEAQ (reference sequence). Between the trimmed V and J ends, which lost 3 bases and 1 base, there was a span of 9 bases. This CDR3 is 14 amino acids long. CDR3 DNA: TGTGCCAGCAGCTTCGGACAGCAGAACACTGAAGCTTTCTTT. Translation: CASSFGQQNTEAFF.

This chain joins TRBV7-2 and TRBJ2-7, with a possible D match to TRBD2 (5 bases). Trimming took 6 bases from V and 1 from J, leaving 13 bases between them. Germline V gene data show CDR1 as SGHTA and CDR2 as FQGNSA. There are 14 residues in the CDR3. DNA of the CDR3: TGTGCCAGCAGTTTGTCGGGGTCGTCCTACGAGCAGTACTTC. It is translated as CASSLSGSSYEQYF.

The chain employs TRBV5-1 and TRBJ2-7; possible D gene TRBD2, 5 bases. This CDR3 is 15 amino acids long. Germline loops: CDR1 SGHRS, CDR2 YFSETQ. The V end lost 4 bases, the J end lost 0 bases, and 14 bases lay between the germline ends. The CDR3: CASSPTDGVSYEQYF. The CDR3 nucleotides are TGCGCCAGCAGCCCCACCGACGGGGTCTCCTACGAGCAGTACTTC. Variable domain in full (rest from reference TRBV5-1 and TRBJ2-7): KAGVTQTPRYLIKTRGQQVTLSCSPISGHRSVSWYQQTPGQGLQFLFEYFSETQRNKGNFPGRFSGRQFSNSRSEMNVSTLELGDSALYLCASSPTDGVSYEQYFGPGTRLTVT.

This clone was seen only once. The J gene is TRBJ2-7, the V gene TRBV7-2, with TRBD2 matching over 8 bases. V trimming: 1 base; J trimming: 9 bases; junction bases outside the gene matches: 11. From germline, CDR1 is SGHTA and CDR2 FQGNSA. There are 15 residues in the CDR3. The CDR3 coding sequence is TGTGCCAGCAGCTTAGATCGGGGGGGACCTTTTTCGCAGTACTTC. It encodes CASSLDRGGPFSQYF. Full variable domain (rest looked up from reference TRBV7-2 and TRBJ2-7): GAGVSQSPSNKVTEKGKDVELRCDPISGHTALYWYRQSLGQGLEFLIYFQGNSAPDKSGLPSDRFSAERTGGSVSTLTIQRTQQEDSAVYLCASSLDRGGPFSQYFGPGTRLTVT.

V and J are TRBV6-5 and TRBJ2-7; 9 bases map to TRBD2. The CDR3 sequence is 15 residues long. Germline V lookup: CDR1 MNHEY, CDR2 SVGAGI. V was pared by 4 bases and J by 2 bases, with 6 bases of the junction left unmatched. The DNA of the CDR3 is TGTGCCAGCAGTTCGCGGGGGGGCCCCGCCTACGAGCAGTACTTC. This translates into CASSSRGGPAYEQYF.

V gene TRBV18 combines with J gene TRBJ1-1; D possibly corresponds to TRBD1 (6 bases). The germline CDR1 and CDR2 sequences are KGHSH and LQKENI. The V and J ends lost 3 bases and 4 bases respectively, with 15 bases between them. This CDR3 spans 15 amino acids. The CDR3 nucleotides are TGTGCCAGCTCACCCCAAACAGGGATGGGCACTGAAGCTTTCTTT. It yields the protein CASSPQTGMGTEAFF.

The J gene is TRBJ2-1, the V gene TRBV19, with 10 positions matching TRBD2. J gave up 7 bases and V 1 base, and 4 bases lay outside the gene matches. Germline CDR1 is LNHDA and CDR2 is SQIVND (reference sequence). The CDR3 length is 15 residues. Here the CDR3 DNA reads TGTGCCAGTAGTATAGGAGCGGGGGGGCTGAATGAGCAGTTCTTC. The encoded protein is CASSIGAGGLNEQFF.